The 26 T cell receptor beta chains below were found in one sample sequenced in a study of CD8 T cells in Susac syndrome. cDNA came from roughly 0.53 to 1 ug RNA primed by random hexamers. TCRdb recomputed calls from the immunoSEQ multiplex PCR reads with MiXCR, one row per CDR3 protein. The sample yields 200,000 to 300,000 distinct CDR3 sequences, less than 96% seen once. Sequencing used CD4+ T cells from PBMCs. These receptors were collected from a human donor with Susac syndrome.

This clonotype was found once. V and J are TRBV2 and TRBJ2-5; 8 nucleotides line up with TRBD2. J was trimmed by 0 bases and V by 7 bases; bases with no gene match: 4. The germline V gene has CDR1 SNHLY and CDR2 FYNNEI. The CDR3 is made up of 14 amino acids. The chain's CDR3 is CASKAGEYQETQYF. The CDR3, as DNA: TGTGCCAGCAAAGCGGGGGAGTACCAAGAGACCCAGTACTTC. Full variable domain (rest looked up from reference TRBV2 and TRBJ2-5): EPEVTQTPSHQVTQMGQEVILRCVPISNHLYFYWYRQILGQKVEFLVSFYNNEISEKSEIFDDQFSVERPDGSNFTLKIRSTKLEDSAMYFCASKAGEYQETQYFGPGTRLLVL.

The chain has TRBV25-1 and TRBJ2-1, with 9 bases that match TRBD2. The V segment lost 2 bases and the J segment 10 bases; nucleotides outside the gene matches: 12. The germline CDR1 and CDR2 sequences are MGHDK and SYGVNS. The CDR3 loop spans 16 amino acids. This CDR3 reads CASSEAGLAGSFEQFF. The CDR3 DNA reads TGTGCCAGCAGTGAAGCCGGGCTAGCGGGGAGTTTCGAGCAGTTCTTC.

The genes are TRBV5-1 and TRBJ2-7; the match to TRBD2 covers 7 bases. V shed 2 bases and J 6 bases; nucleotides not matched to a gene: 2. This CDR3 comprises 12 residues. Germline V gene data show CDR1 as SGHRS and CDR2 as YFSETQ. The CDR3 loop reads CASSFGLGEQYF. Here the CDR3 DNA reads TGCGCCAGCAGCTTCGGACTAGGCGAGCAGTACTTC.

This clonotype was seen only once. The chain is built from TRBV29-1 and TRBJ2-3; 8 bases are shared with TRBD1. The trim removed 6 bases at V and 8 bases at J, leaving 10 bases unmatched. Germline V CDR1 and CDR2: SQVTM, ANQGSEA. The CDR3 is 13 amino acids. CDR3 sequence: CSVNPGQEITQYF. The CDR3 DNA is TGCAGCGTAAATCCGGGACAGGAGATTACGCAGTATTTT.

The chain combines TRBV24-1 with TRBJ1-2; TRBD1 might be the D (6 bases). Per germline, CDR1 KGHDR and CDR2 SFDVKD. V was shortened by 4 bases and J by 8 bases, with 16 bases between the two germline ends. This CDR3 spans 14 amino acids. CDR3 region: CATSETGLGAGYTF. The CDR3 bases are TGTGCCACCAGTGAGACAGGTCTCGGTGCGGGCTACACCTTC.

V is TRBV5-1 and J is TRBJ1-5; D perhaps matches TRBD1 (6 bases). The CDR3 consists of 14 residues. Trimming removed 3 bases from V and 7 bases from J, with 14 bases in between. CDR1 SGHRS and CDR2 YFSETQ come from the germline V gene. The CDR3 DNA reads as TGCGCCAGCAGCTCGGGAGTACAGGGACAGCCCCAGCATTTT. It codes for CASSSGVQGQPQHF.

The J gene is TRBJ2-2, the V gene TRBV18; D not resolved. Trimming took 5 bases from V and 2 from J, leaving 12 bases between them. The CDR3 sequence is 15 residues long. The germline V gene has CDR1 KGHSH and CDR2 LQKENI. DNA for the CDR3: TGTGCCAGCTCAGTGGTCGACGATAACACCGGGGAGCTGTTTTTT. Amino acid sequence: CASSVVDDNTGELFF.

The CDR3, as DNA: TGTGCCAGCAGCGTAGAATCTAGCGGGAGGGCCGCAGAGACCCAGTACTTC. Its protein is CASSVESSGRAAETQYF. This chain joins TRBV9 and TRBJ2-5; 12 bases match TRBD2. This CDR3 spans 17 amino acids. V trimming: 0 bases; J trimming: 4 bases; junction bases outside the gene matches: 7. The germline gives CDR1 SGDLS, CDR2 YYNGEE.

The rearrangement links TRBV12-3 or TRBV12-4 to TRBJ2-7; D is possibly TRBD2 (5 bases). The CDR3 length is 15 residues. Deletions cut 3 bases from V and 3 bases from J, with 15 bases between. The CDR3 here is CASSLALGFSYEQYF. CDR3 bases: TGTGCCAGCAGTTTGGCACTAGGATTTAGCTACGAGCAGTACTTC.

The chain has TRBV20-1 and TRBJ1-5, with D hard to call. The ends were cut back, 5 bases at V and 2 bases at J, with 10 bases in the middle. The CDR3 length is 13 residues. CDR1 is DFQATT and CDR2 is SNEGSKA in the germline V gene (reference sequence). CDR3 sequence: CSAAIGGNQPQHF. The CDR3, as DNA: TGCAGTGCTGCCATCGGCGGCAATCAGCCCCAGCATTTT.

This sequence joins TRBV7-2 and TRBJ2-5; 11 bases map to TRBD2. V shed 5 bases and J 4 bases; nucleotides not matched to a gene: 6. This CDR3 region has 15 residues. Germline-derived CDR1 and CDR2 are SGHTA and FQGNSA. The CDR3 region has the DNA TGTGCCAGCAGCGCCACTAGCGGGAGTGGAGAGACCCAGTACTTC. This codes for CASSATSGSGETQYF.

CDR3 region: CASSRNRGRQFSGANVLTF. The DNA of the CDR3 is TGTGCCAGCAGTCGAAACAGAGGGAGACAGTTCTCTGGGGCCAACGTCCTGACTTTC. The chain uses TRBV14 and TRBJ2-6; D is possibly TRBD1 or TRBD2 (5 bases each). This CDR3 has 19 residues. Trimming cost V 6 bases and J 0 bases, with 21 bases left between them. In germline, CDR1 is SGHDN, CDR2 FVKESK.

This clonotype was seen a single time. The chain carries TRBV20-1 and TRBJ2-1; 7 bases line up with TRBD2. The CDR3 length is 15 residues. V lost 6 bases, J lost 7 bases, and 15 bases stayed unmatched. Germline V gives CDR1 DFQATT, CDR2 SNEGSKA (reference sequence). This CDR3 is CSAFPGGSRRNEQFF. The CDR3 bases are TGCAGTGCCTTCCCGGGGGGTTCCCGCAGGAATGAGCAGTTCTTC.

The V gene is TRBV29-1, the J gene TRBJ2-4, with 8 nucleotides matching TRBD1. From germline, CDR1 is SQVTM and CDR2 ANQGSEA. The V segment lost 3 bases and the J segment 15 bases; nucleotides outside the gene matches: 10. The length of the CDR3 is 12 residues. The CDR3 region is CSVDTGDQGAYF. In DNA, the CDR3 is TGCAGCGTTGATACGGGGGACCAGGGGGCGTACTTC.

This chain joins TRBV3-1 and TRBJ2-7; TRBD2 matches 13 bases. This CDR3 comprises 16 residues. V lost 5 bases and J lost 3; bases outside the gene matches: 7. CDR1 is LGHDT and CDR2 is YNNKEL in the germline V gene (reference sequence). The CDR3 loop is CASSTRRTSGSYEQYF. CDR3 DNA sequence: TGTGCCAGCAGCACTCGACGGACTAGCGGGAGCTACGAGCAGTACTTC.

This clonotype occurred once. This chain uses TRBV9 with TRBJ2-7; 8 positions match TRBD1. The CDR3 totals 19 residues. J lost 4 bases, V lost 0 bases, and 18 bases had no gene match. Germline-derived CDR1 and CDR2 are SGDLS and YYNGEE. CDR3 residues: CASSVGQGAGAAQHYEQYF. For the CDR3, the DNA is TGTGCCAGCAGCGTAGGTCAGGGGGCCGGAGCGGCGCAACATTACGAGCAGTACTTC.

The chain couples TRBV4-1 to TRBJ2-1; weak D call: TRBD2 (6 bases). The germline CDR1 and CDR2 sequences are MGHRA and YSYEKL. V dropped 4 bases and J dropped 15 bases, with 19 bases sitting between them. CDR3 length: 13 residues. The CDR3 spells CASSPLTRGARFF. As DNA, the CDR3 is TGCGCCAGCAGCCCGCTTACGCGGGGAGCTCGGTTCTTC.

The chain combines TRBV9 with TRBJ2-5; the D is unclear. V was cut by 0 bases and J by 1 base, with 13 bases left in between. This CDR3 region has 16 residues. Germline CDR1 reads SGDLS; CDR2 reads YYNGEE. The CDR3 is CASSVEAHLSQETQYF. CDR3 coding DNA: TGTGCCAGCAGCGTAGAGGCACACCTCAGCCAAGAGACCCAGTACTTC.

The chain links TRBV19 to TRBJ1-5, with D maybe TRBD1 (6 bases). The CDR3 is made up of 14 amino acids. Deletions cut 7 bases from V and 2 bases from J, with 12 bases between. CDR1 is LNHDA, CDR2 SQIVND, per germline (reference sequence). The CDR3 loop reads CASIDRFGNQPQHF. CDR3 DNA sequence: TGTGCCAGTATCGACAGGTTCGGCAATCAGCCCCAGCATTTT. Based on the CDR3 plus reference TRBV19 and TRBJ1-5, the full variable domain is DGGITQSPKYLFRKEGQNVTLSCEQNLNHDAMYWYRQDPGQGLRLIYYSQIVNDFQKGDIAEGYSVSREKKESFPLTVTSAQKNPTAFYLCASIDRFGNQPQHFGDGTRLSIL.

This sequence joins TRBV2 and TRBJ2-5, with 7 bases lining up with TRBD1. J was trimmed by 4 bases and V by 1 base; bases with no gene match: 3. This CDR3 has 14 amino acids. Germline V gene lookup returns CDR1 SNHLY and CDR2 FYNNEI. CDR3 residues: CASSEGAGGETQYF. CDR3 in DNA: TGTGCCAGCAGTGAAGGGGCAGGGGGAGAGACCCAGTACTTC.

Here the CDR3 DNA reads TGTGCCAGCAGGGGGGGGGTGGCGCTGACTGGGTCCCTCTACACCTTC. Its protein product is CASRGGVALTGSLYTF. This chain uses TRBV28 with TRBJ1-2; maybe TRBD1 (5 bases). Germline V CDR1 and CDR2: MDHEN, SYDVKM. The CDR3 loop spans 16 amino acids. V lost 6 bases, J lost 10 bases, and 27 bases lay in between.

J is TRBJ2-3 and V is TRBV20-1; TRBD2 aligns across 9 bases. The germline V gene has CDR1 DFQATT and CDR2 SNEGSKA (reference sequence). Germline trimming cut 3 bases from V and 2 bases from J; bases unmatched to any gene: 9. The length of the CDR3 is 16 residues. The CDR3 DNA reads TGCAGTGCTAGGCTCCTAGCGGGGAACCCCACAGATACGCAGTATTTT. Residues: CSARLLAGNPTDTQYF.

The rearrangement uses TRBV20-1 and TRBJ2-7, with D possibly TRBD2 on 5 matching bases. Trimming removed 3 bases at V and 0 bases at J, with 12 bases between. This CDR3 has 14 residues. Germline V CDR1 and CDR2: DFQATT, SNEGSKA (reference sequence). This CDR3 is CSARSAEISYEQYF. DNA for the CDR3: TGCAGTGCTAGGTCAGCGGAAATCTCCTACGAGCAGTACTTC.

V is TRBV7-8 and J is TRBJ2-2, with 9 bases that match TRBD2. Trimming took 4 bases from V and 6 from J; bases not matched to a gene: 9. The germline V gene has CDR1 SGHVS and CDR2 FQNEAQ. The CDR3 spans 16 residues. The CDR3 reads CASSSTSGPPPGELFF. The CDR3 bases are TGTGCCAGCAGCTCCACTAGCGGGCCGCCCCCCGGGGAGCTGTTTTTT.

The chain has TRBV3-1 and TRBJ2-5, with D maybe TRBD2 (6 bases). Germline assignment: CDR1 LGHDT and CDR2 YNNKEL (reference sequence). Trimming removed 3 bases from V and 2 bases from J, with 10 bases in between. The CDR3 totals 14 residues. The CDR3 nucleotides read TGTGCCAGCAGCCATGGAGGAGGGCAAGAGACCCAGTACTTC. Amino acid sequence: CASSHGGGQETQYF.

The V call is TRBV7-9, the J call TRBJ2-7; D is unclear. The CDR3 runs 12 residues. Germline CDR1 and CDR2: SEHNR and FQNEAQ (reference sequence). V was clipped by 3 bases and J by 3 bases, with 6 bases between them. CDR3 amino acids: CASSFTIYEQYF. CDR3 nucleotide sequence: TGTGCCAGCAGCTTTACGATCTACGAGCAGTACTTC. Drawing the rest from reference TRBV7-9 and TRBJ2-7, the complete variable domain is DTGVSQNPRHKITKRGQNVTFRCDPISEHNRLYWYRQTLGQGPEFLTYFQNEAQLEKSRLLSDRFSAERPKGSFSTLEIQRTEQGDSAMYLCASSFTIYEQYFGPGTRLTVT.